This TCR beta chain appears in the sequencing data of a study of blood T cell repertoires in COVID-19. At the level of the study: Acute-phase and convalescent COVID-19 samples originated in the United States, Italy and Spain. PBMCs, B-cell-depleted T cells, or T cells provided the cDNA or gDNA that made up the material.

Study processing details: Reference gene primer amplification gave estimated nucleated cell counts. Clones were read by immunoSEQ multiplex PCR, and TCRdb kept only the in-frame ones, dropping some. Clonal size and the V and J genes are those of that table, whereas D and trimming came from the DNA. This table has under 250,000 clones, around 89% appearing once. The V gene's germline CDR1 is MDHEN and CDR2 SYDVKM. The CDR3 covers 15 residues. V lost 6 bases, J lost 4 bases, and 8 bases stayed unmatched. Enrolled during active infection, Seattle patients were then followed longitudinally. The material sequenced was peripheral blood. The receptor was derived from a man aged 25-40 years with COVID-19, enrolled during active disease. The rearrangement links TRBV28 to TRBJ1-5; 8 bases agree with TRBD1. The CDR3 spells CASSPGTGFNQPQHF. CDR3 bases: TGTGCCAGCAGCCCCGGGACAGGCTTTAATCAGCCCCAGCATTTT.